This T cell receptor beta chain was documented in a study of T cell responses to AZD1222 COVID-19 vaccine. Turning to this clone: Its cognate antigen is unknown.

Study conclusions and caveats: Among those given AZD1222, only five to seven were seropositive at baseline. Donors, mostly white British, included more females; clonal diversity was possibly underestimated. The span of vaccine-associated CD4 TCRs extended across spike, with dominance at 160-218 and 743-854.

Sequencing used immunoSEQ multiplex PCR; TCRdb keeps in-frame clones, though not all of them. The repertoire holds some 150,000 clones, with more than 70% as singletons. The CDR3 has 14 residues. Germline V gives CDR1 MNHEY, CDR2 SMNVEV (reference sequence). V gave up 5 bases and J gave up 5 bases, with 10 bases separating them. This specimen was peripheral blood, taken on day 0 of AZD1222 vaccination. The sequence was obtained from an adult in good health. The chain links TRBV27 to TRBJ1-6; D gene uncertain. The CDR3 DNA sequence: TGTGCCAGCAGTCTCCGGGCCAATAATTCACCCCTCCACTTT. As protein: CASSLRANNSPLHF.